This T cell receptor (beta chain) was documented in a study of CD8 T cells in ankylosing spondylitis. Findings and limits, study-wide: It appeared that ankylosing spondylitis blood was characterized by a TCR beta motif of several highly homologous variants. In the blood and synovial fluid of reactive arthritis, some motif variants had been previously reported.

Ten or more counts support this clonotype. Its antigen is currently unknown. V dropped 4 bases and J dropped 2; count of bases not matched to a gene: 6. The CDR3 covers 18 residues. The germline gives CDR1 MNHEY, CDR2 SMNVEV (reference sequence). Libraries for TCR beta were made by quantitative 5'-RACE with molecular barcodes. TCRdb reprocessed the 5' RACE reads via MiXCR and lists one record per CDR3 protein. The repertoire includes about 220,000 distinct CDR3 sequences, approximately 16% of them detected once, and roughly 46% sits in the top ten. The TCR originated in a male donor with ankylosing spondylitis. The sample taken for sequencing was blood, either unsorted or a sorted T cell fraction (not recorded which). The chain combines TRBV27 with TRBJ2-1; 15 positions agree with TRBD2. The CDR3: CASSSGTSGRPTYNEQFF. In DNA, the CDR3 is TGTGCCAGCAGTTCCGGGACTAGCGGGAGGCCTACCTACAATGAGCAGTTCTTC.